This TCR beta chain was found in a study of blood T cell repertoires in COVID-19. The overall study: Acute and convalescent COVID-19 specimens originated in the United States, Italy and Spain. From T cells, B-cell-depleted T cells, or PBMCs came the material, which was cDNA or gDNA.

Under the authors' procedure: The authors estimated nucleated cell counts from reference gene primer amplification. The data were produced by immunoSEQ multiplex PCR, yet TCRdb's version contains in-frame clones alone and is incomplete. V and J calls and clone size are as listed in that table; D and trimming were resolved from the DNA. This sample carries around 61,000 clones, over 85% of them seen once, and the ten largest clones take approximately 1.5%. Sequenced sample: peripheral blood. This receptor was taken from a man between 60 and 70 years old with acute or convalescent COVID-19.

DNA of the CDR3: TGTGCCACTGCCTCGACAGGCACTGAAGCTTTCTTT. Its translation: CATASTGTEAFF. The chain carries TRBV27 and TRBJ1-1; D is perhaps TRBD1 (6 bases). Germline CDR1 is MNHEY and CDR2 is SMNVEV (reference sequence). This CDR3 contains 12 residues. V was shortened by 10 bases and J by 4 bases, with 13 bases between the two germline ends.